This T cell receptor (beta chain) was identified during a study of blood T cell repertoires in COVID-19. The wider study: From the United States, Italy and Spain came samples of acute and convalescent COVID-19. Sample material is recorded as cDNA or gDNA derived from T cells, B-cell-depleted T cells, or PBMCs.

How the authors handled the data: Estimates of nucleated cell counts were drawn from the amplification of reference gene primers. Clones were sequenced by immunoSEQ multiplex PCR, and TCRdb holds only the in-frame ones, with some missing. V, J and clone size reflect that table, while D and trimming were determined from the DNA. The profile shows about 140,000 clones, around 81% of them singletons. Germline V gene sequence: CDR1 MDHEN, CDR2 SYDVKM. The CDR3 totals 14 residues. V lost 7 bases to trimming and J lost 7 bases, with 19 bases between them. The sequenced sample was peripheral blood. The chain links TRBV28 to TRBJ1-1; D may be TRBD1 (5 bases). The receptor was derived from a woman aged 55 to 70 with acute or convalescent COVID-19. CDR3 DNA sequence: TGTGCCAGCAACCCCCACGGGGGTAGTGGTGAAGCTTTCTTT. It is translated as CASNPHGGSGEAFF.